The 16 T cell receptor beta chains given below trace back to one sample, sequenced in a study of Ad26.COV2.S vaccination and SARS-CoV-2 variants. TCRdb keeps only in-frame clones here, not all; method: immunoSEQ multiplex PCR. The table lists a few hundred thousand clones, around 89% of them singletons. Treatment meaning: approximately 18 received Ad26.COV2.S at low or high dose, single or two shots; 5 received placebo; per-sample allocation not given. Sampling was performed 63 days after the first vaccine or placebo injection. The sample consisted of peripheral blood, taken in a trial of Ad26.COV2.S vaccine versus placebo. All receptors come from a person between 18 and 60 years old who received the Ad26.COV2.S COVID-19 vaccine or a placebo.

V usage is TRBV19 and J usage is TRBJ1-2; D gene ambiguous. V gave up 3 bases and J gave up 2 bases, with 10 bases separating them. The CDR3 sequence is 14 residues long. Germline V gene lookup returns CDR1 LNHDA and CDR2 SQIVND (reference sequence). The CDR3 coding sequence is TGTGCCAGTAGTATTAGTGCAGACAACTATGGCTACACCTTC. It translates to CASSISADNYGYTF.

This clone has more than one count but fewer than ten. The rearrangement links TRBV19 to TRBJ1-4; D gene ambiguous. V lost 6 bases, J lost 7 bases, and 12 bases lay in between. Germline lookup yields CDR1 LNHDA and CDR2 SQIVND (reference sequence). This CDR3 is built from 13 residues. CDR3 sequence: CASSWTLFEKLFF. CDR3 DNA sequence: TGTGCCAGTAGCTGGACTTTGTTTGAAAAACTGTTTTTT.

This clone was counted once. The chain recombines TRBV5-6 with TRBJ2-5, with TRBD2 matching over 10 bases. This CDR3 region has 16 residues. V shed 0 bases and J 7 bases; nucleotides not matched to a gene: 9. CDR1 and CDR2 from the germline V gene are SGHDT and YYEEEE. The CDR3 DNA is TGTGCCAGCAGCTTGGAGGGGCTAGCGGGGGCACGGACCCAGTACTTC. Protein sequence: CASSLEGLAGARTQYF.

The CDR3: CASSVSGTIRPQHF. The CDR3 nucleotides read TGTGCCAGCAGCGTATCCGGGACGATAAGGCCCCAGCATTTT. The V gene is TRBV28, the J gene TRBJ1-5, with D maybe TRBD1 (5 bases). V was trimmed by 6 bases and J by 9 bases, leaving 18 bases between them. Germline values: CDR1 MDHEN, CDR2 SYDVKM. This CDR3 region has 14 residues.

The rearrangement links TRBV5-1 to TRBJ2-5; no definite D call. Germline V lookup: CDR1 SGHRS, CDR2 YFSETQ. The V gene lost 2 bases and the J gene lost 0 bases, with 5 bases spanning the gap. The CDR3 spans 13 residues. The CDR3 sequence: CASSLQYQETQYF. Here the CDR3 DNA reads TGCGCCAGCAGCTTACAGTACCAAGAGACCCAGTACTTC.

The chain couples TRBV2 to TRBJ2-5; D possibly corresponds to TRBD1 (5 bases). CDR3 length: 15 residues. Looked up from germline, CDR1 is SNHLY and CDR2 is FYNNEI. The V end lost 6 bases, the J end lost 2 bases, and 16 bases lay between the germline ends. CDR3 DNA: TGTGCCAGCAGCACGCGTCCAGGGTTACAAGAGACCCAGTACTTC. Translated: CASSTRPGLQETQYF.

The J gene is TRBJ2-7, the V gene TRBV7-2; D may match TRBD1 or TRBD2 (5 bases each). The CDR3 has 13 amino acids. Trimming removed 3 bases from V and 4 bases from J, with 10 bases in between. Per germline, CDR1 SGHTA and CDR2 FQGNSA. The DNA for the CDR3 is TGTGCCAGCAGCTTGGACACGGGGTACGAGCAGTACTTC. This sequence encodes CASSLDTGYEQYF.

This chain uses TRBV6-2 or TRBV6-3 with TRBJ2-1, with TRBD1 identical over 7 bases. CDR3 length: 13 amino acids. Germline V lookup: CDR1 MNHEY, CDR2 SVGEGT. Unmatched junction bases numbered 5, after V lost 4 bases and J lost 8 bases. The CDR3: CASSLTGEHEQFF. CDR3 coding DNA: TGTGCCAGCAGTTTAACAGGGGAACATGAGCAGTTCTTC.

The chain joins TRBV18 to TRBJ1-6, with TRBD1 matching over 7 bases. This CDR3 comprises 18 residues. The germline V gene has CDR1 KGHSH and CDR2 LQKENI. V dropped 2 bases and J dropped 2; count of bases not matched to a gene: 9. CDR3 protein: CASSPFTGARPYNSPLHF. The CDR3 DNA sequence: TGTGCCAGCTCACCATTTACAGGGGCACGCCCCTATAATTCACCCCTCCACTTT. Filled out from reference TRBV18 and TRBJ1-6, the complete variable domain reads NAGVMQNPRHLVRRRGQEARLRCSPMKGHSHVYWYRQLPEEGLKFMVYLQKENIIDESGMPKERFSAEFPKEGPSILRIQQVVRGDSAAYFCASSPFTGARPYNSPLHFGNGTRLTVT.

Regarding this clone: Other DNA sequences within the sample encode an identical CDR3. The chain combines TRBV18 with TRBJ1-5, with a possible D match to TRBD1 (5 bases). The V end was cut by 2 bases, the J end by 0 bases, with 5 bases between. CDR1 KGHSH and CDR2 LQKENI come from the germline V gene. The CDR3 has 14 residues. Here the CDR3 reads CASSPGGSNQPQHF. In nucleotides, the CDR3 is TGTGCCAGCTCACCAGGGGGTAGCAATCAGCCCCAGCATTTT.

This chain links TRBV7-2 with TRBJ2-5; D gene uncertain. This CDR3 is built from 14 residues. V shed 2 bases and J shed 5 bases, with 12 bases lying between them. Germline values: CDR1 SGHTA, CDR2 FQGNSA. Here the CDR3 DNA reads TGTGCCAGCAGCTTATGGGTGGATCCGGAGACCCAGTACTTC. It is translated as CASSLWVDPETQYF.

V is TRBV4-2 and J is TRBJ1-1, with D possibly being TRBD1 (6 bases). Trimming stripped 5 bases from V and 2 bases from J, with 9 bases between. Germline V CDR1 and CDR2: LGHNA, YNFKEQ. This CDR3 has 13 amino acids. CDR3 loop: CASSYRENTEAFF. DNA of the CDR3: TGTGCCAGCAGCTACAGGGAAAACACTGAAGCTTTCTTT.

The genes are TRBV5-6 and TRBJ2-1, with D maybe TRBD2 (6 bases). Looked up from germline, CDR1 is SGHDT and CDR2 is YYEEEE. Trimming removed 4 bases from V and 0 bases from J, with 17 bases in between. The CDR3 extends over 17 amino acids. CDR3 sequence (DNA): TGTGCCAGCAGCCCCCAAGGCGGGGCGAGCTCCTACAATGAGCAGTTCTTC. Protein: CASSPQGGASSYNEQFF.

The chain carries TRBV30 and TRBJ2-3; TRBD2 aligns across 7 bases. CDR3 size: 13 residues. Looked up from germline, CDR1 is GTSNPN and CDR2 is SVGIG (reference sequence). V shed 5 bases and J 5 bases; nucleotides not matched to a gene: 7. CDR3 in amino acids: CAWAAGEGDTQYF. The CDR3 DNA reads TGTGCCTGGGCCGCGGGGGAAGGAGATACGCAGTATTTT.

CDR3 amino acids: CASSPGVPGQGYEQYF. The CDR3 nucleotides are TGCGCCAGCAGCCCGGGCGTCCCAGGACAAGGCTACGAGCAGTACTTC. The chain joins TRBV4-3 to TRBJ2-7; possibly TRBD1 for D (5 bases). With 4 bases removed from V and 3 bases from J, the gap between germline ends came to 19 bases. Germline CDR1 and CDR2: LGHNA and YSLEER. The CDR3 loop spans 16 amino acids.

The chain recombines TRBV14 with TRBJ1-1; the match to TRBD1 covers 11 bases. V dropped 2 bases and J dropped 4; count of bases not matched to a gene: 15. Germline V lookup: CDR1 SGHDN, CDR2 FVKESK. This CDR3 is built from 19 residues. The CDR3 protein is CASSQRPGTGGFQGTEAFF. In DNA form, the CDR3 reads TGTGCCAGCAGCCAACGCCCCGGGACAGGGGGTTTTCAGGGCACTGAAGCTTTCTTT.